One sample yielded the 2 T cell receptor beta chains listed below, sequenced in a study of blood T cell repertoires in COVID-19. Profiled with immunoSEQ multiplex PCR; TCRdb holds only in-frame clones, not every one. The repertoire holds 150,000 to 190,000 clones, with approximately 92% as singletons. The source material was peripheral blood. These receptors all come from a woman in her 40s with acute or convalescent COVID-19.

V and J are TRBV6-4 and TRBJ2-3; unclear D gene. Germline loops: CDR1 MRHNA, CDR2 SNTAGT. V was trimmed by 5 bases and J by 1 base, leaving 7 bases between them. The CDR3 runs 13 residues. The CDR3 sequence: CASSTSGTDTQYF. The CDR3 DNA sequence: TGTGCCAGCAGTACCAGCGGCACAGATACGCAGTATTTT.

The chain is built from TRBV7-8 and TRBJ1-5; 8 nucleotides match TRBD1. CDR1 is SGHVS, CDR2 FQNEAQ, per germline. Trimming cost V 4 bases and J 3 bases; bases outside gene matches: 5. The CDR3 totals 15 residues. CDR3 residues: CASSSDRVINQPQHF. The CDR3 nucleotides read TGTGCCAGCAGCTCGGACAGGGTGATCAATCAGCCCCAGCATTTT.